The 32 T cell receptor beta chains in this list originate from one sample, sequenced in a study of CD8+CD57+ T cells in acquired aplastic anemia. Those patients picked for sequencing had displayed CD8+CD57+ cell expansion on flow cytometry. Genomic DNA acted as the template from which TCR beta VDJ combination and CDR3 sequence profiling were carried out. TCRdb independently ran MiXCR on the reads; one entry per CDR3 protein. Here the sample spans approximately 300,000 distinct CDR3 sequences, roughly 61% being singletons. Specimen: sorted CD4+, CD8+, or CD8+CD57+ T cells (not recorded which) from PBMCs. The receptors come from a human donor with aplastic anemia.

V usage is TRBV12-3 or TRBV12-4 and J usage is TRBJ2-7; maybe TRBD1 (6 bases). Trimming removed 6 bases at V and 0 bases at J, with 21 bases between. The length of the CDR3 is 17 residues. The CDR3 sequence is CASRPISGTDSSYEQYF. CDR3 DNA: TGTGCCAGCAGGCCTATCTCCGGGACGGACAGCTCCTACGAGCAGTACTTC.

This clonotype was counted a few times. The chain is built from TRBV19 and TRBJ1-1, with D tentatively TRBD1 (6 bases). The V end lost 3 bases, the J end lost 2 bases, and 10 bases lay between the germline ends. The germline gives CDR1 LNHDA, CDR2 SQIVND (reference sequence). The CDR3 has 14 residues. CDR3 sequence reads: CASSMARGNTEAFF. The CDR3 coding sequence is TGTGCCAGTAGTATGGCCAGGGGCAACACTGAAGCTTTCTTT. The variable domain in full, completed from reference TRBV19 and TRBJ1-1, reads DGGITQSPKYLFRKEGQNVTLSCEQNLNHDAMYWYRQDPGQGLRLIYYSQIVNDFQKGDIAEGYSVSREKKESFPLTVTSAQKNPTAFYLCASSMARGNTEAFFGQGTRLTVV.

V and J are TRBV29-1 and TRBJ2-7; 12 nucleotides match TRBD2. Per the germline V gene, CDR1 is SQVTM and CDR2 is ANQGSEA. The CDR3 is 15 amino acids. V lost 6 bases and J lost 9; bases outside the gene matches: 15. DNA of the CDR3: TGCAGCGTCTCCGCCGGGACTAGCGGGTCATTAAGGCAGTACTTC. Translation: CSVSAGTSGSLRQYF.

With regard to this clonotype: At one boundary the junction diverges from the germline segment, which might be a read error. This chain connects TRBV5-1 to TRBJ1-2; D not resolved. The CDR3 loop spans 15 amino acids. Germline values: CDR1 SGHRS, CDR2 YFSETQ. The CDR3 here is CASSLGTEWNYGYTF. DNA of the CDR3: TGCGCTAGCAGCTTGGGAACGGAGTGGAACTATGGCTACACCTTC.

This clonotype was seen repeatedly, ten times or more. The chain is built from TRBV2 and TRBJ2-6; 11 positions match TRBD2. In germline, CDR1 is SNHLY, CDR2 FYNNEI. Trimming removed 3 bases from V and 0 bases from J; junction bases left unmatched: 4. The CDR3 totals 18 residues. The CDR3: CASSETSGAFSGANVLTF. Here the CDR3 DNA reads TGTGCCAGCAGTGAGACTAGCGGGGCTTTCTCTGGGGCCAACGTCCTGACTTTC.

In the case of this clonotype: Compared with germline, one end of the junction differs, possibly owing to a read error. V and J are TRBV10-3 and TRBJ2-7; 10 bases agree with TRBD2. Germline V lookup: CDR1 ENHRY, CDR2 SYGVKD. CDR3 length equals 14 residues. The CDR3 loop is CAIQRTSGAYGQYF. CDR3 DNA: TGTGCCATCCAAAGGACTAGCGGTGCCTACGGGCAGTACTTC.

This clonotype was found once. The chain is built from TRBV6-5 and TRBJ2-5; D may be TRBD2 (6 bases). The CDR3 runs 13 residues. Germline-derived CDR1 and CDR2 are MNHEY and SVGAGI. Trimming left V 6 bases short and J 3 bases short, with 11 bases between. In DNA, the CDR3 is TGTGCCAGCAGGCCTGGGGGGAAAGAGACCCAGTACTTC. Its protein product is CASRPGGKETQYF.

The genes are TRBV5-1 and TRBJ2-7; 12 bases line up with TRBD2. CDR1 is SGHRS, CDR2 YFSETQ, per germline. The CDR3 is 16 amino acids. Trimming at V came to 4 bases and at J to 3 bases, leaving 8 bases not matched to a gene. The CDR3 spells CASSPTTSGSNYEQYF. The DNA of the CDR3 is TGCGCCAGCAGCCCTACGACTAGCGGGAGTAACTACGAGCAGTACTTC.

The V gene is TRBV20-1, the J gene TRBJ1-2; tentatively, D is TRBD1 (6 bases). V lost 6 bases to trimming and J lost 8 bases, with 19 bases between them. This CDR3 region has 13 residues. The V gene's germline CDR1 is DFQATT and CDR2 SNEGSKA (reference sequence). The CDR3 protein is CSAEPDRLGGYTF. CDR3 coding DNA: TGCAGTGCCGAACCCGACAGGCTGGGGGGCTACACCTTC.

This sequence joins TRBV4-2 and TRBJ2-1; D ambiguous. Germline assignment: CDR1 LGHNA and CDR2 YNFKEQ. The CDR3 extends over 14 amino acids. V shed 1 base and J shed 4 bases, with 8 bases lying between them. CDR3 nucleotides: TGTGCCAGCAGCCAAGTAGGGAATTACAATGAGCAGTTCTTC. Protein product: CASSQVGNYNEQFF.

The rearrangement links TRBV9 to TRBJ2-3; 10 nucleotides match TRBD2. CDR3 length: 15 amino acids. V was pared by 7 bases and J by 4 bases, with 9 bases of the junction left unmatched. Germline CDR1 reads SGDLS; CDR2 reads YYNGEE. For the CDR3, the DNA is TGTGCCAGCGGCGCTAGCGGGAGTCTGTCAGATACGCAGTATTTT. Protein: CASGASGSLSDTQYF.

About this clonotype: A junction end diverges from the germline sequence, so it may reflect a read error. The V and J genes are TRBV2 and TRBJ2-1, with TRBD2 matching over 9 bases. Germline loops: CDR1 SNHLY, CDR2 FYNNEI. The CDR3 totals 16 residues. CDR3 amino acids: CASSDLGGRAINEQSF. CDR3 bases: TGTGCCAGCAGTGATCTTGGCGGGAGGGCTATCAATGAGCAGTCCTTC.

V gene TRBV10-3 combines with J gene TRBJ1-6, with D perhaps TRBD1 (5 bases). Germline values: CDR1 ENHRY, CDR2 SYGVKD. V lost 10 bases, J lost 8 bases, and 15 bases lay in between. The CDR3 is made up of 13 amino acids. CDR3 sequence reads: CASRQSPDSPLHF. CDR3 bases: TGTGCCAGCAGACAGTCCCCTGATTCACCCCTCCACTTT.

The chain employs TRBV7-9 and TRBJ1-6, with D unclear. Looked up from germline, CDR1 is SEHNR and CDR2 is FQNEAQ (reference sequence). This CDR3 contains 13 residues. With 5 bases removed from V and 7 bases from J, the gap between germline ends came to 9 bases. The CDR3 here is CASSLQQNSPLHF. The CDR3 DNA follows: TGTGCCAGCAGCCTGCAACAGAATTCACCCCTCCACTTT.

This clonotype came up many times. The genes are TRBV5-1 and TRBJ1-5; D perhaps matches TRBD1 (5 bases). The CDR3 is 15 residues long. Germline V gives CDR1 SGHRS, CDR2 YFSETQ. V was shortened by 1 base and J by 0 bases, with 8 bases between the two germline ends. This CDR3 is CASSLYGASNQPQHF. Here the CDR3 DNA reads TGCGCCAGCAGCTTGTACGGGGCTAGCAATCAGCCCCAGCATTTT.

The rearrangement uses TRBV29-1 and TRBJ1-1; D uncertain. V lost 2 bases and J 8 bases, leaving 12 bases between the germline ends. Germline loops: CDR1 SQVTM, CDR2 ANQGSEA. The CDR3 contains 12 residues. DNA for the CDR3: TGCAGCGTTGAAAGGGCAGCGAGCGAAGCTTTCTTT. It translates to CSVERAASEAFF.

The chain uses TRBV5-5 and TRBJ1-1; 10 bases match TRBD1. Germline assignment: CDR1 SGHKS and CDR2 YYEKEE (reference sequence). Trimming took 5 bases from V and 0 from J; bases not matched to a gene: 10. This CDR3 region has 17 residues. DNA for the CDR3: TGTGCCAGCAGACCCGGGACAGGGGTCCTTCTGAACACTGAAGCTTTCTTT. Translating gives CASRPGTGVLLNTEAFF.

CDR3 sequence: CASGPLGGEEKLFF. The CDR3 DNA reads TGTGCCAGCGGTCCCCTGGGGGGCGAAGAAAAACTGTTTTTT. The V call is TRBV5-7, the J call TRBJ1-4; a possible D gene is TRBD1 (6 bases). TRBV5-7 carries the ORF label, with uncertain function. V lost 7 bases to trimming and J lost 8 bases, with 18 bases between them. CDR3 length: 14 residues.

This clonotype appeared many times. CDR3 loop: CASSQDTGNSYNEQFF. The CDR3 nucleotides read TGCGCCAGCAGCCAAGATACCGGGAACTCCTACAATGAGCAGTTCTTC. The chain carries TRBV4-1 and TRBJ2-1; perhaps TRBD2 as D (5 bases). V was trimmed by 0 bases and J by 0 bases, leaving 9 bases between them. The CDR3 runs 16 residues. Germline V gives CDR1 MGHRA, CDR2 YSYEKL.

This clonotype has more than one count but fewer than ten. This chain connects TRBV2 to TRBJ2-2, with D possibly being TRBD2 (6 bases). Trimming left V 4 bases short and J 0 bases short, with 12 bases between. CDR1 is SNHLY and CDR2 is FYNNEI in the germline V gene. The CDR3 spans 16 residues. CDR3 DNA: TGTGCCAGCAGTGTGGAGGGCAGCGCGAACACCGGGGAGCTGTTTTTT. It is translated as CASSVEGSANTGELFF.

This clonotype was seen repeatedly, ten times or more. This sequence joins TRBV7-9 and TRBJ2-1; TRBD1 matches 8 bases. V trimming: 9 bases; J trimming: 1 base; junction bases outside the gene matches: 5. There are 14 residues in the CDR3. CDR1 and CDR2 (germline): SEHNR, FQNEAQ (reference sequence). CDR3 sequence (DNA): TGTGCCAGTGGACAGGGCCAATCCTACAATGAGCAGTTCTTC. Translation gives CASGQGQSYNEQFF.

The rearrangement joins TRBV5-4 to TRBJ2-3; TRBD2 matches 14 bases. CDR1 and CDR2 (germline): SGHNT, YYREEE (reference sequence). The CDR3 consists of 17 residues. The V segment lost 1 base and the J segment 2 bases; nucleotides outside the gene matches: 3. CDR3 sequence reads: CASSLRLAGGVTDTQYF. For the CDR3, the DNA is TGTGCCAGCAGCTTGAGACTAGCGGGAGGGGTCACAGATACGCAGTATTTT.

This sequence joins TRBV9 and TRBJ2-3; 7 bases align to TRBD1. The CDR3 loop spans 15 amino acids. CDR1 and CDR2 from the germline V gene are SGDLS and YYNGEE. After removal of 4 bases from V and 1 base from J, the junction contained 6 bases not matched to a gene. The CDR3 region is CASSTGTERTDTQYF. As DNA, the CDR3 is TGTGCCAGCAGCACCGGGACAGAACGCACAGATACGCAGTATTTT.

The chain combines TRBV7-2 with TRBJ1-2; D not resolved. CDR1 SGHTA and CDR2 FQGNSA come from the germline V gene. The CDR3 is 14 amino acids. V was shortened by 6 bases and J by 2 bases, with 13 bases between the two germline ends. The CDR3 nucleotides are TGTGCCAGCAGGAAGCGAGGAGGGAACTATGGCTACACCTTC. Encoded protein: CASRKRGGNYGYTF.

Of note for this clonotype: Relative to the germline gene, one junction end is altered; a read error may explain this. V usage is TRBV7-9 and J usage is TRBJ2-2; TRBD1 aligns across 9 bases. This CDR3 contains 16 residues. CDR1 and CDR2 (germline): SEHNR, FQNEAQ (reference sequence). The CDR3 DNA is TGTGCCAGCAGCCGATTTGTGGGACAGGGATGCGGGGAGCGGTTTTTT. Encoded protein: CASSRFVGQGCGERFF.

The chain employs TRBV2 and TRBJ2-2, with D unclear. The CDR3 totals 15 residues. From germline, CDR1 is SNHLY and CDR2 FYNNEI. Trimming left V 1 base short and J 3 bases short, with 9 bases between. The CDR3 region has the DNA TGTGCCAGCAGTGAAGGAATTTGGGACACCGGGGAGCTGTTTTTT. Translating it yields CASSEGIWDTGELFF. The full variable domain, its missing parts supplied by reference TRBV2 and TRBJ2-2, is EPEVTQTPSHQVTQMGQEVILRCVPISNHLYFYWYRQILGQKVEFLVSFYNNEISEKSEIFDDQFSVERPDGSNFTLKIRSTKLEDSAMYFCASSEGIWDTGELFFGEGSRLTVL.

This chain connects TRBV20-1 to TRBJ1-4; D is undetermined. Germline lookup yields CDR1 DFQATT and CDR2 SNEGSKA (reference sequence). This CDR3 spans 12 amino acids. V lost 5 bases and J lost 4, with 8 bases in between. The CDR3 loop reads CSAGRLNEKLFF. The DNA of the CDR3 is TGCAGTGCTGGACGGCTTAATGAAAAACTGTTTTTT.

Regarding this clonotype: Sequence at one end of the junction differs from germline and may be a read error. The V and J genes are TRBV20-1 and TRBJ2-1; 8 bases are shared with TRBD2. The length of the CDR3 is 15 residues. The germline gives CDR1 DFQATT, CDR2 SNEGSKA (reference sequence). The CDR3 coding sequence is TGCAGTGCTGCTCCTTCGGGGGGGGGGCCCAATGAGCAGTTCTTT. It yields the protein CSAAPSGGGPNEQFF.

V gene TRBV20-1 combines with J gene TRBJ1-1, with unresolved D. This CDR3 is 15 amino acids long. Trimming left V 3 bases short and J 2 bases short, with 16 bases between. In germline, CDR1 is DFQATT, CDR2 SNEGSKA (reference sequence). CDR3 in amino acids: CSARTRDGRNTEAFF. The DNA of the CDR3 is TGCAGTGCTAGGACGAGGGATGGGAGAAACACTGAAGCTTTCTTT.

This chain connects TRBV29-1 to TRBJ2-7, with D possibly matching TRBD1 (8 bases). In germline, CDR1 is SQVTM, CDR2 ANQGSEA. V lost 7 bases and J lost 7, with 23 bases in between. The CDR3 runs 14 residues. The CDR3 DNA sequence: TGCAGCGCCGCGCGGTGGACAGGGCGGGAGGAGCAGTACTTC. This codes for CSAARWTGREEQYF.

The V gene is TRBV20-1, the J gene TRBJ2-7; the match to TRBD1 covers 9 bases. This CDR3 has 13 amino acids. Germline lookup yields CDR1 DFQATT and CDR2 SNEGSKA (reference sequence). V lost 1 base to trimming and J lost 7 bases; unmatched junction nucleotides: 5. DNA for the CDR3: TGCAGTGCTAGAGGGACAGGGGCGCGGGAGCAGTACTTC. This gives the protein CSARGTGAREQYF.

This clonotype was picked up a small number of times. The CDR3, as DNA: TGTGCCACCAGTGAGGGTTGGGTAAATGGTGGAGAGACCCAGTACTTC. It translates to CATSEGWVNGGETQYF. The chain joins TRBV24-1 to TRBJ2-5, with D unresolved. Germline V lookup: CDR1 KGHDR, CDR2 SFDVKD. The V end was cut by 4 bases, the J end by 4 bases, with 18 bases between. This CDR3 is built from 16 residues.